Listed below are T cell receptor beta chains from one sample, sequenced in a study of blood T cells in healthy people across ages. MiXCR, applied by TCRdb to the 5' RACE reads, yields one record per CDR3 protein. The table has 540,000 or so distinct CDR3 sequences, about 25% seen once. These same records also appear under a second study, on T cells of mothers and their children.

The sample comprised blood. These receptor sequences come from a boy aged 10-17 years in good health. Both conserved end residues are part of each CDR3. The order of the fields is clone size, CDR3 length, V gene, D gene, J gene, CDR3 DNA, CDR3 protein. D genes are given only for firm matches. Where a row states a size, it is once, few, many or the class of an expanded clone; other rows omit it.

>-|15|TRBV12-3/TRBV12-4|TRBD2|TRBJ2-1
TGTGCCAGCAGCCCCACTAGCGGGAGTAGGAATGAGCAGTTCTTC
CASSPTSGSRNEQFF
>-|15|TRBV24-1|-|TRBJ2-5
TGTGCCACCAGTGATTCGGGACGGTACCAAGAGACCCAGTACTTC
CATSDSGRYQETQYF
>-|13|TRBV20-1|-|TRBJ1-4
TGCAGTGCTAGAGATGTGGGTAATGAAAAACTGTTTTTT
CSARDVGNEKLFF
>few|15|TRBV7-9|TRBD2|TRBJ2-3
TGTGCCGGGAGGGGAGGAGCGGGGGGCACAGATACGCAGTATTTT
CAGRGGAGGTDTQYF
>-|14|TRBV6-2/TRBV6-3|-|TRBJ2-7
TGTGCCAGTCTTCCCGGGACTGGTTCCTACGAGCAGTACTTC
CASLPGTGSYEQYF
>few|14|TRBV7-8|TRBD1|TRBJ2-5
TGTGCCAGCAGCACTAGGACAGGGGTGTACGAGCATTACTTC
CASSTRTGVYEHYF
>few|13|TRBV9|-|TRBJ2-5
TGTGCCAGCAGCGTGGTGGGTACAGAGACCCAGTACTTC
CASSVVGTETQYF
>-|13|TRBV6-2/TRBV6-3|TRBD1|TRBJ2-7
TGTGCCAGCAGTTACACGACAGGGGTCGAGCAGTACTTC
CASSYTTGVEQYF
>-|15|TRBV28|TRBD1|TRBJ1-1
TGTGCCAGCAGTTTATTGCAGGGGGCGAGGACTGAAGCTTTCTTT
CASSLLQGARTEAFF
>few|12|TRBV27|-|TRBJ2-1
TGTGCCAGCAGTTACGTGGGCAATGAGCAGTTCTTC
CASSYVGNEQFF
>-|15|TRBV4-2|-|TRBJ1-2
TGTGCCAGCAGCCAAGATCAGGGTTCGGTCGATGGCTACACCTTC
CASSQDQGSVDGYTF
>-|13|TRBV20-1|-|TRBJ2-5
TGCAGTGCGTCACGGAGTACCCAAGAGATCCAGTACTTC
CSASRSTQEIQYF
>many|14|TRBV29-1|TRBD1|TRBJ2-7
TGCAGCGTTATCCCCAGGGACAGATTTGGCGAGCAGTACTTC
CSVIPRDRFGEQYF
>-|14|TRBV29-1|TRBD2|TRBJ2-1
TGCAGCGTTGAGTTTAGCGGGCTCTACAATGAGCAGTTCTTC
CSVEFSGLYNEQFF
>few|14|TRBV10-3|-|TRBJ1-1
TGTGCCATCAGAAGTCCGGGAGGGGACACTGAAGCTTTCTTT
CAIRSPGGDTEAFF
>few|13|TRBV20-1|-|TRBJ1-1
TGCAGTGCTAGTGGGGTGGAAATCACTGAAGCTTTCTTT
CSASGVEITEAFF
>-|11|TRBV28|-|TRBJ2-7
TGTGCCAGCGTTTCGCTCGGCGAGCAGTACTTC
CASVSLGEQYF
>-|13|TRBV5-1|-|TRBJ1-5
TGCGCCAGCAGCCGGGACCCAGATCAGCCCCAGCATTTT
CASSRDPDQPQHF
>-|14|TRBV4-3|-|TRBJ1-2
TGCGCCAGCAGCCAAGATTGGACCGGAGATGGCTACACCTTC
CASSQDWTGDGYTF
>few|14|TRBV7-2|-|TRBJ2-5
TGTGCCAGCAGCAAATCCGGGACCCAAGAGACCCAGTACTTC
CASSKSGTQETQYF
>-|14|TRBV20-1|-|TRBJ1-5
TGCAGTGCTAGACTCAGGCTTAGCAATCAGCCCCAGCATTTT
CSARLRLSNQPQHF
>-|14|TRBV20-1|-|TRBJ2-1
TGCAGTGCTGACCAAGCCAGGGGATACAATGAGCAGTTCTTC
CSADQARGYNEQFF
>-|12|TRBV28|TRBD1|TRBJ2-7
TGTGCCAGCAGGACAGGGGGACACGAGCAGTACTTC
CASRTGGHEQYF
>few|13|TRBV7-2|-|TRBJ2-7
TGTGCCAGCACCGAGGGTGGGAACTACGAGCAGTACTTC
CASTEGGNYEQYF
>few|15|TRBV3-1|TRBD2|TRBJ2-2
TGTGCCAGCAGTACTAGCGGGAGATCCACCGGGGAGCTGTTTTTT
CASSTSGRSTGELFF
>-|12|TRBV3-1|-|TRBJ2-7
TGTGCCAGCGGCCAACTTTCCTACGAGCAGTACTTC
CASGQLSYEQYF
>few|15|TRBV14|-|TRBJ1-3
TGTGCCAGCAGCCCGTCGTCCCTTTCTGGAAACACCATATATTTT
CASSPSSLSGNTIYF
>few|14|TRBV7-2|-|TRBJ2-5
TGTGCCAGCACCTTAGAGGGGGGACAAGAGACCCAGTACTTC
CASTLEGGQETQYF
>few|17|TRBV28|TRBD2|TRBJ2-3
TGTGCCAGCAGTTTCCTTCTAGCGGGGGTTCCGCCAGATACGCAGTATTTT
CASSFLLAGVPPDTQYF
>few|13|TRBV7-9|-|TRBJ1-1
TGTGCCAGCAGCTTAGCAGGGGTACCTGAAGCTTTCTTT
CASSLAGVPEAFF
>few|15|TRBV10-3|TRBD2|TRBJ2-1
TGTGCCATCAGCACTCCGGGACTAGCGGACAATGAGCAGTTCTTC
CAISTPGLADNEQFF
>-|15|TRBV7-2|-|TRBJ2-7
TGTGCCAGCAGCTCCCGTGGGCAGGAGAACTACGAGCAGTACTTC
CASSSRGQENYEQYF
>-|15|TRBV7-7|TRBD2|TRBJ2-1
TGTGCTAGCAGCTCCGGACTAGCGGGGAACAATGAGCAGTTCTTC
CASSSGLAGNNEQFF
>-|15|TRBV5-6|TRBD2|TRBJ2-3
TGTGCCAGCAGCTTGACGACTAGCGGGGCAGATACGCAGTATTTT
CASSLTTSGADTQYF
>-|13|TRBV12-3/TRBV12-4|TRBD1|TRBJ2-7
TGTGCCAGCAGTTCCCAGGGGGCGCACGAGCAGTACTTC
CASSSQGAHEQYF
>once|13|TRBV29-1|-|TRBJ2-1
TGCAGCGTTGCTTGGGCAGAATACAATGAGCAGTTCTTC
CSVAWAEYNEQFF
>few|15|TRBV12-3/TRBV12-4|-|TRBJ1-6
TGTGCCAGCAGTGCCTCACGGGGGGCTGATTCACCCCTCCACTTT
CASSASRGADSPLHF
>-|14|TRBV20-1|TRBD2|TRBJ2-7
TGCAGTGCTAGGGGCGGCGGGGGTGAAGACGAGCAGTACTTC
CSARGGGGEDEQYF
>-|16|TRBV9|TRBD2|TRBJ2-7
TGTGCCAGCAGCGTCGGGACTAGCGGGATCCTGTACGAGCAGTACTTC
CASSVGTSGILYEQYF
>-|20|TRBV4-1|-|TRBJ2-3
TGCGCCAGCAGCCAAGAGGCCAGGGGAAGGGCAGGGCAGACCACAGATACGCAGTATTTT
CASSQEARGRAGQTTDTQYF
>-|15|TRBV18|-|TRBJ2-7
TGTGCCAGCTCACCAGAGGCAGTGAACTCCTACGAGCAGTACTTC
CASSPEAVNSYEQYF
>-|13|TRBV10-3|-|TRBJ1-5
TGTGCCATCAGCAAGTCTAGCAATCAGCCCCAGCATTTT
CAISKSSNQPQHF
>-|15|TRBV4-2|-|TRBJ2-7
TGTGCCAGCAGCCAGGGGGCTGAGGCCGTCTACGAGCAGTACTTC
CASSQGAEAVYEQYF
>-|15|TRBV28|TRBD1|TRBJ2-7
TGTGCCAGCAGTTACGGACAGGGTGGGGCCTACGAGCAGTACTTC
CASSYGQGGAYEQYF
>-|13|TRBV10-3|-|TRBJ1-4
TGTGCCATCAAAAGGGATGGAGGGGAAAAACTGTTTTTT
CAIKRDGGEKLFF
>-|14|TRBV15|-|TRBJ2-1
TGTGCCACCAGCAGAGAAAGGACAGTAAATGAGCAGTTCTTC
CATSRERTVNEQFF
>few|16|TRBV9|TRBD1|TRBJ2-1
TGTGCCAGCAGCGGACAGGGGGTAAAGGTTGTTGGTGAGCAGTTCTTC
CASSGQGVKVVGEQFF
>-|16|TRBV7-3|TRBD2|TRBJ2-5
TGTGCCAGCAGCTTAATGCGGCGGGGGGGGGAGGAGACCCAGTACTTC
CASSLMRRGGEETQYF
>few|16|TRBV10-3|-|TRBJ2-1
TGTGCCATCAGTGATAGTTCTAGAAGTGGGTACAATGAGCAGTTCTTC
CAISDSSRSGYNEQFF
>-|14|TRBV7-9|TRBD1|TRBJ2-7
TGTGCCAGCAGCTTGACCGCAGGGGGCTACGAGCAGTACTTC
CASSLTAGGYEQYF
>few|17|TRBV4-3|-|TRBJ2-7
TGCGCCAGCAGCCAAGATAGGGCAGGAGGGTTCTCCTACGAGCAGTACTTC
CASSQDRAGGFSYEQYF